This T cell receptor (beta chain) was recovered during a study of beta chain features in type 1 diabetes. Study-wide context: The patients were much like the healthy donors in age, gender and cell yields. All samples combined gave 107,917,701 sorted cells for examination. Findings of the study overall: Type 1 diabetes patients showed fewer insertions and more deletions at VDJ junctions.

Of the isolated RNA, all was reverse transcribed, and so the sequenced material was expressed TCRB transcripts. Naive, central memory and regulatory T cell samples produced a mean of about 4 million reads. Profiled with immunoSEQ multiplex PCR; TCRdb holds only in-frame clones, not every one. The sample shows approximately 470,000 clones, about 32% of them seen only once. Of note for this clone: What it recognizes is unknown.

V lost 1 base and J lost 5, with 11 bases in between. The CDR3 sequence is 13 residues long. Germline V gene sequence: CDR1 GTSNPN, CDR2 SVGIG (reference sequence). The genes are TRBV30 and TRBJ1-2; D not certain. The sequence was obtained from a man between 18 and 29 years old in good health. Material for sequencing was naive CD4+ T cells from blood. CDR3 amino acids: CAWSETVRYGYTF. CDR3 sequence (DNA): TGTGCCTGGAGTGAGACGGTGAGGTATGGCTACACCTTC.